Listed below are T cell receptor beta chains from one sample, sequenced in a study of T cell responses to AZD1222 COVID-19 vaccine. Sequencing used immunoSEQ multiplex PCR; TCRdb keeps in-frame clones, though not all of them. The repertoire holds fewer than 150,000 clones, roughly 90% seen once, with almost 4.5% in the top ten. The material sequenced was peripheral blood, taken on day 0 of AZD1222 vaccination. The source of these receptors is an adult in good health. Both conserved end residues are part of each CDR3. The order of the fields is clone size, V gene, J gene, D gene, CDR3 DNA, CDR3 protein. A D gene is named only where the DNA matches it firmly. Expanded clones get a size class; other rows say once, few or many, or leave the size out.

>once|TRBV6-5|TRBJ1-2|-
TGTGCCAGCAGTTATGAGGGGTTATATGGCTACACCTTC
CASSYEGLYGYTF
>-|TRBV5-4|TRBJ2-2|TRBD2
TGTGCCAGCAGCTTCGGGCGGGGGAATATCGGGGAGCTGTTTTTT
CASSFGRGNIGELFF
>-|TRBV25-1|TRBJ1-1|-
TGTGCCAGCAGTAAGGGAGCGACCATGAACACTGAAGCTTTCTTT
CASSKGATMNTEAFF
>-|TRBV30|TRBJ1-2|-
TGTGCCTTTTATGGGGGGGGCTACACCTTC
CAFYGGGYTF
>once|TRBV5-1|TRBJ1-4|-
TGCGCCAGCAGCTTTTTACAGGCCGGTGGGGCTACTAATGAAAAACTGTTTTTT
CASSFLQAGGATNEKLFF
>-|TRBV30|TRBJ1-4|-
TGTGCCTGGAGTTGGGGGAACGAAAAACTGTTTTTT
CAWSWGNEKLFF
>-|TRBV5-5|TRBJ2-2|-
TGTGCCAGCAGCTTGGTTGGGGGGAACACCGGGGAGCTGTTTTTT
CASSLVGGNTGELFF
>-|TRBV5-1|TRBJ2-3|TRBD2
TGCGCCAGCATCTATACGGGGGGGCCCGCAGATACGCAGTATTTT
CASIYTGGPADTQYF
>-|TRBV10-3|TRBJ2-3|-
TGTGCCATCAGTGGGCAGACCGGGGATGACACAGATACGCAGTATTTT
CAISGQTGDDTDTQYF
>-|TRBV12-2|TRBJ2-1|-
TGTGCAAGTCGCTTAGCGTTACGGGTACAAAGGGGGCGCAGCTCCTACAATGAGCAGTTCTTC
CASRLALRVQRGRSSYNEQFF
>-|TRBV19|TRBJ2-7|-
TGTGCCAGTAGTAGCCGGGACTCCTCCTACGAGCAGTACTTC
CASSSRDSSYEQYF
>-|TRBV30|TRBJ1-5|TRBD1
TGTGCCTGGGGCGGACAGGCCGGACAGCCCCAGCATTTT
CAWGGQAGQPQHF
>-|TRBV11-2|TRBJ2-7|-
TGTGCCAGCAGCCCTGATATTGACTACGAGCAGTACTTC
CASSPDIDYEQYF
>-|TRBV10-1|TRBJ2-3|TRBD2
TGTAGGGGGACTAGCGGGAGGACAGATACGCAGTATTTT
CRGTSGRTDTQYF
>-|TRBV5-1|TRBJ2-1|TRBD1
TGCGCCAGCAGAGACAGGGTCGTGTACAATGAGCAGTTCTTC
CASRDRVVYNEQFF
>-|TRBV12-5|TRBJ2-3|TRBD2
TGTGCTAGTGGACAAGGGGCGGGAGATCGAGATACGCAGTATTTT
CASGQGAGDRDTQYF
>-|TRBV6-5|TRBJ2-7|TRBD2
TGTGCCAGCAGAGGCGGAGCGGGGACCCCCTACGAGCAGTACTTC
CASRGGAGTPYEQYF